The text below deals with one TCR beta chain. Donors in Cohort 3 counted as recovered after two negative PCRs, clearance, or symptom resolution. The record originates from a study of blood T cell repertoires in COVID-19. Clones were sequenced by immunoSEQ multiplex PCR, and TCRdb holds only the in-frame ones, with some missing. The sample contains 200,000 to 300,000 clones, about 89% of which appear only once. The CDR3 is 13 residues long. Germline V gene lookup returns CDR1 SGHRS and CDR2 YFSETQ. V was trimmed by 3 bases and J by 5 bases, leaving 12 bases between them. The TCR originated in a young woman who had recovered from COVID-19. J is TRBJ2-7 and V is TRBV5-1; the D is unclear. Sequencing was done on a sample of PBMCs or T cells enriched from blood (not recorded which). The CDR3 here is CASSSGRLDEQYF. CDR3 DNA sequence: TGCGCCAGCAGCTCTGGCCGTTTGGACGAGCAGTACTTC.